These 17 T cell receptor beta chains came from one sample sequenced in a study of graft-versus-host responses after intestinal transplantation. Produced via immunoSEQ multiplex PCR; TCRdb's table is partial and in-frame only. Of about 20,000 clones listed, around nine tenths are singletons. Here the sequenced sample was PBMCs, taken about 240 days after intestinal transplant. The receptors come from a human patient who received an intestinal transplant, so some T cells may come from the graft donor.

This chain links TRBV14 with TRBJ1-1; D may be TRBD1 (5 bases). The CDR3 contains 13 residues. V was cut by 2 bases and J by 5 bases, with 9 bases left in between. The germline CDR1 and CDR2 sequences are SGHDN and FVKESK. This chain's CDR3 is CASSQWGETEAFF. The CDR3 nucleotides are TGTGCCAGCAGCCAATGGGGGGAGACTGAAGCTTTCTTT.

This rearrangement joins TRBV2 to TRBJ2-7, with a weak D call TRBD1 (6 bases). Germline lookup yields CDR1 SNHLY and CDR2 FYNNEI. The CDR3 runs 17 residues. Trimming removed 0 bases from V and 0 bases from J, with 15 bases in between. CDR3 sequence reads: CASSEARIRGFSYEQYF. CDR3 bases: TGTGCCAGCAGTGAAGCGCGAATCAGGGGTTTCTCCTACGAGCAGTACTTC. Variable domain in full (rest from reference TRBV2 and TRBJ2-7): EPEVTQTPSHQVTQMGQEVILRCVPISNHLYFYWYRQILGQKVEFLVSFYNNEISEKSEIFDDQFSVERPDGSNFTLKIRSTKLEDSAMYFCASSEARIRGFSYEQYFGPGTRLTVT.

V is TRBV9 and J is TRBJ1-5; D gene ambiguous. The V and J ends lost 1 base and 7 bases respectively, with 9 bases between them. CDR1 and CDR2 (germline): SGDLS, YYNGEE. This CDR3 comprises 13 residues. CDR3 nucleotides: TGTGCCAGCAGCGTATATCCACAACAGCCCCAGCATTTT. Translation: CASSVYPQQPQHF.

The rearrangement uses TRBV21-1 and TRBJ2-3. TRBV21-1 is deemed a pseudogene. The CDR3 extends over 13 amino acids. CDR3 region: CASSKAGTDTQYF. In nucleotides, the CDR3 is TGTGCCAGCAGCAAAGCAGGGACAGATACGCAGTATTTT.

This chain uses TRBV6-1 with TRBJ1-5; D gene uncertain. The V gene's germline CDR1 is MNHNS and CDR2 SASEGT. The CDR3 runs to 11 residues. The CDR3 sequence: CGTDGHQPQHF. The DNA of the CDR3 is TGTGGGACGGACGGGCATCAGCCCCAGCATTTT.

The rearrangement joins TRBV18 to TRBJ1-1, with D hard to call. The CDR3 runs to 12 residues. The germline gives CDR1 KGHSH, CDR2 LQKENI. V lost 5 bases and J 1 base, leaving 5 bases between the germline ends. CDR3 region: CASSGENTEAFF. DNA for the CDR3: TGTGCCAGCTCAGGTGAGAACACTGAAGCTTTCTTT.

This clone is a singleton in its sample. V and J are TRBV29-1 and TRBJ1-1; D is unclear. Germline V gene lookup returns CDR1 SQVTM and CDR2 ANQGSEA. V was pared by 6 bases and J by 6 bases, with 11 bases between. The CDR3 has 11 residues. For the CDR3, the DNA is TGCAGCGTGGTGGGAGGGTCTGAAGCTTTCTTT. Its translation: CSVVGGSEAFF.

The chain joins TRBV19 to TRBJ1-1; no clear D gene. Trimming took off 6 bases at V and 0 bases at J, with 8 bases between the two ends. Per the germline V gene, CDR1 is LNHDA and CDR2 is SQIVND (reference sequence). This CDR3 spans 13 amino acids. CDR3 nucleotides: TGTGCCAGTAGCCCCTACTTGAACACTGAAGCTTTCTTT. Translated, it gives CASSPYLNTEAFF.

In nucleotides, the CDR3 is TGTGCCAGCAGCCTTCAGGGGGAAGGTAACTATGGCTACACCTTC. The encoded protein is CASSLQGEGNYGYTF. This chain connects TRBV5-6 to TRBJ1-2; TRBD1 aligns across 7 bases. After removal of 4 bases from V and 1 base from J, the junction contained 7 bases not matched to a gene. The CDR3 consists of 15 residues. In germline, CDR1 is SGHDT, CDR2 YYEEEE.

The V and J genes are TRBV14 and TRBJ1-1; 12 nucleotides match TRBD1. The CDR3 runs to 18 residues. The germline gives CDR1 SGHDN, CDR2 FVKESK. The junction had 10 bases not matched to a gene; V was cut back by 0 bases and J by 5 bases. The chain's CDR3 is CASSQDGGTGGARTEAFF. CDR3 DNA: TGTGCCAGCAGCCAAGATGGGGGGACAGGGGGCGCGAGGACTGAAGCTTTCTTT. The whole variable domain, filled in from reference TRBV14 and TRBJ1-1, reads EAGVTQFPSHSVIEKGQTVTLRCDPISGHDNLYWYRRVMGKEIKFLLHFVKESKQDESGMPNNRFLAERTGGTYSTLKVQPAELEDSGVYFCASSQDGGTGGARTEAFFGQGTRLTVV.

The CDR3 nucleotides read TGCGCCAGCAGCCCCTACGGGACAGGGGGCTTTCACACTGAAGCTTTCTTT. This gives the protein CASSPYGTGGFHTEAFF. The chain joins TRBV4-1 to TRBJ1-1, with 12 bases fitting TRBD1. J was trimmed by 3 bases and V by 4 bases; bases with no gene match: 9. The CDR3 covers 17 residues. Germline V gene data show CDR1 as MGHRA and CDR2 as YSYEKL.

The chain is built from TRBV9 and TRBJ2-1; 12 positions match TRBD2. Germline CDR1 reads SGDLS; CDR2 reads YYNGEE. The CDR3 length is 15 residues. J lost 6 bases, V lost 3 bases, and 4 bases had no gene match. CDR3 sequence reads: CASSARLAGANEQFF. The DNA for the CDR3 is TGTGCCAGCAGCGCTCGACTAGCGGGGGCCAATGAGCAGTTCTTC.

The chain is built from TRBV5-1 and TRBJ1-1, with D perhaps matching TRBD1 (5 bases). Germline CDR1 SGHRS, CDR2 YFSETQ. The length of the CDR3 is 17 residues. V lost 2 bases to trimming and J lost 0 bases, with 17 bases between them. The CDR3 sequence is CASSFELGDSLNTEAFF. CDR3 DNA: TGCGCCAGCAGCTTCGAGTTAGGCGACAGCTTGAACACTGAAGCTTTCTTT.

V gene TRBV29-1 combines with J gene TRBJ1-1, with unresolved D. The CDR3 consists of 12 residues. Germline values: CDR1 SQVTM, CDR2 ANQGSEA. With 2 bases removed from V and 6 bases from J, the gap between germline ends came to 10 bases. Here the CDR3 reads CSVEFWSPEAFF. For the CDR3, the DNA is TGCAGCGTTGAATTTTGGTCGCCTGAAGCTTTCTTT.

The CDR3 is CASSLAGVSYEQYF. In nucleotides, the CDR3 is TGTGCCAGCAGTCTAGCGGGGGTCTCCTACGAGCAGTACTTC. The V call is TRBV6-1, the J call TRBJ2-7; 10 bases line up with TRBD2. In germline, CDR1 is MNHNS, CDR2 SASEGT. The ends lost 5 bases at V and 0 bases at J; junction bases unmatched: 1. The CDR3 contains 14 residues.

This clone was detected only a few times. This rearrangement joins TRBV4-2 to TRBJ1-1; no clear D. Germline loops: CDR1 LGHNA, CDR2 YNFKEQ. The V end lost 0 bases, the J end lost 10 bases, and 3 bases lay between the germline ends. The CDR3 sequence is 10 residues long. CDR3 residues: CASSQDPAFF. The CDR3 DNA follows: TGTGCCAGCAGCCAAGATCCAGCTTTCTTT.

DNA for the CDR3: TGTGCCAGCTCACTACAGGGAACTGAAGCTTTCTTT. Translated, it gives CASSLQGTEAFF. The chain uses TRBV18 and TRBJ1-1; tentative D call: TRBD1 (6 bases). V gave up 4 bases and J gave up 5 bases, with 8 bases separating them. CDR1 is KGHSH, CDR2 LQKENI, per germline. The CDR3 contains 12 residues.